The rows below give T cell receptor beta chains drawn from one sample of a study of shared clonotypes between healthy human individuals. The table came from immunoSEQ multiplex PCR; TCRdb's copy has only in-frame clones and leaves some out. The sample has under 550,000 clones; almost 97% are singletons. Sequences were obtained from naive CD4+ T cells sorted from blood. The receptor set was obtained from a woman under 40 in good health. Both conserved end residues are part of each CDR3. D genes are given only for firm matches. Where a row states a size, it is once, few, many or the class of an expanded clone; other rows omit it.

TRBJ2-6,15,TRBV2,TRBD1,.,CASSEQGAGANVLTF,TGTGCCAGCAGTGAACAGGGGGCGGGGGCCAACGTCCTGACTTTC
TRBJ2-7,13,TRBV27,.,.,CASSLVGAQEQYF,TGTGCCAGCAGTTTGGTGGGGGCTCAGGAGCAGTACTTC
TRBJ2-1,15,TRBV9,.,.,CASSGRRRFDNEQFF,TGTGCCAGCAGCGGCAGGAGGAGATTCGACAATGAGCAGTTCTTC
TRBJ2-7,11,TRBV2,.,.,CASRDAAEQYF,TGTGCCAGCAGAGACGCGGCCGAGCAGTACTTC
TRBJ2-1,17,TRBV7-9,TRBD1,.,CASSHLGTGGYIYEQFF,TGTGCCAGCAGTCATCTAGGCACAGGGGGTTATATCTATGAGCAGTTCTTC
TRBJ1-2,16,TRBV5-1,.,.,CASSLTTGRRKHGYTF,TGCGCCAGCAGCTTGACCACAGGGCGACGTAAGCATGGCTACACCTTC
TRBJ1-1,16,TRBV28,TRBD1,.,CASSYPPGTAFSEAFF,TGTGCCAGCAGTTACCCCCCGGGGACAGCCTTCTCTGAAGCTTTCTTT
TRBJ2-7,13,TRBV7-2,.,.,CASSQYRVREQYF,TGTGCCAGCAGCCAGTACAGGGTTCGCGAGCAGTACTTC
TRBJ1-2,13,TRBV6-4,TRBD1,.,CASSVDRGVGYTF,TGTGCCAGCAGTGTAGACAGGGGAGTTGGCTACACCTTC
TRBJ1-1,14,TRBV28,TRBD1,.,CASRLDRGLTEAFF,TGTGCCAGCAGACTTGACAGGGGGTTAACTGAAGCTTTCTTT
TRBJ2-7,14,TRBV28,TRBD2,.,CASRPGLAGYEQYF,TGTGCCAGCAGGCCCGGACTAGCGGGCTACGAGCAGTACTTC
TRBJ2-7,13,TRBV6-1,TRBD1,.,CASTQGQGYEQYF,TGTGCCAGCACCCAGGGACAGGGCTACGAGCAGTACTTC
TRBJ2-1,15,TRBV15,TRBD2,.,CATSGPGLAHNEQFF,TGTGCCACCAGCGGACCGGGACTAGCTCACAATGAGCAGTTCTTC
TRBJ1-2,14,TRBV27,TRBD1,.,CASSHKTGIYGYTF,TGTGCCAGCAGTCACAAGACAGGGATCTATGGCTACACCTTC
TRBJ1-2,15,TRBV28,.,.,CASSLVGTGNYGYTF,TGTGCCAGCAGTTTGGTCGGGACGGGAAACTATGGCTACACCTTC
TRBJ2-5,13,TRBV6-1,TRBD1,.,CASSLDRGETQYF,TGTGCCAGCAGCTTAGACAGGGGTGAGACCCAGTACTTC
TRBJ1-3,17,TRBV28,TRBD1,.,CASSFVAGGDFGNTIYF,TGTGCCAGCAGCTTTGTAGCAGGGGGCGATTTTGGAAACACCATATATTTT
TRBJ1-3,11,TRBV7-9,.,.,CASSLGGLIYF,TGTGCCAGCAGCTTAGGCGGCTTAATATATTTT
TRBJ2-5,13,TRBV2,TRBD1,once,CASGQGEQETQYF,TGTGCCAGCGGACAGGGGGAGCAAGAGACCCAGTACTTC
TRBJ1-1,12,TRBV25-1,.,.,CASKRGNTEAFF,TGTGCCTCTAAACGAGGTAACACTGAAGCTTTCTTT
TRBJ2-1,15,TRBV6-5,TRBD2,.,CASSSTGLAGTEQFF,TGTGCCAGCAGTTCCACGGGACTAGCGGGAACTGAGCAGTTCTTC
TRBJ1-6,14,TRBV11-2,TRBD1,.,CASSGQGASSPLHF,TGTGCCAGCAGCGGCCAGGGGGCCTCTTCACCCCTCCACTTT
TRBJ1-4,15,TRBV27,.,.,CASSLYQGQDEKLFF,TGTGCCAGCAGTTTATATCAAGGACAAGATGAAAAACTGTTTTTT
TRBJ2-4,17,TRBV28,.,.,CASSLGRGGLAKNIQYF,TGTGCCAGCAGTCTGGGACGAGGGGGTCTAGCCAAAAACATTCAGTACTTC
TRBJ2-2,16,TRBV7-9,TRBD2,.,CASSTERERYTGELFF,TGTGCCAGCAGCACAGAGCGGGAGAGGTACACCGGGGAGCTGTTTTTT
TRBJ2-5,16,TRBV7-2,TRBD2,.,CASSGGLAGAKETQYF,TGTGCCAGCAGCGGGGGACTAGCGGGAGCGAAGGAGACCCAGTACTTC
TRBJ2-3,14,TRBV5-1,.,.,CASSFDSPTDTQYF,TGCGCCAGCAGCTTCGACAGCCCCACAGATACGCAGTATTTT
TRBJ2-7,11,TRBV20-1,.,.,CSARFDYEQYF,TGCAGTGCTAGGTTTGACTACGAGCAGTACTTC
TRBJ2-7,17,TRBV15,TRBD2,.,CATSPSGTKPFSYEQYF,TGTGCCACCAGCCCCTCCGGGACTAAACCCTTTTCCTACGAGCAGTACTTC
TRBJ2-1,13,TRBV15,TRBD2,.,CATSRGAGGEQFF,TGTGCCACCAGCAGAGGGGCGGGAGGTGAGCAGTTCTTC
TRBJ2-2,18,TRBV4-1,.,.,CASSQAPGARGGTGELFF,TGCGCCAGCAGCCAGGCCCCGGGGGCGCGAGGAGGCACCGGGGAGCTGTTTTTT
TRBJ1-4,16,TRBV9,TRBD1,.,CASSQSGGQINEKLFF,TGTGCCAGCAGCCAATCTGGGGGACAGATTAATGAAAAACTGTTTTTT
TRBJ2-1,18,TRBV7-9,TRBD2,once,CASSLGRRREELGDEQFF,TGTGCCAGCAGCTTAGGGAGAAGGCGGGAGGAGTTGGGCGATGAGCAGTTCTTC
TRBJ2-7,14,TRBV19,TRBD1,once,CASSVTGVEGEQYF,TGTGCCAGTAGTGTGACAGGGGTGGAAGGCGAGCAGTACTTC
TRBJ2-1,12,TRBV2,.,.,CASAGVGSEQFF,TGTGCCAGCGCCGGGGTGGGGAGTGAGCAGTTCTTC
TRBJ2-3,16,TRBV27,.,.,CASSRQTADNTDTQYF,TGTGCCAGCAGTCGCCAGACAGCAGACAACACAGATACGCAGTATTTT
TRBJ1-4,13,TRBV29-1,TRBD1,.,CSVGQGAREKLFF,TGCAGCGTGGGACAGGGGGCAAGGGAAAAACTGTTTTTT
TRBJ2-1,12,TRBV29-1,.,once,CSVGSGVYEQFF,TGCAGCGTCGGGTCGGGAGTGTATGAGCAGTTCTTC
TRBJ2-2,15,TRBV2,TRBD2,.,CASGTTSGNTGELFF,TGTGCCAGCGGAACCACTAGCGGAAACACCGGGGAGCTGTTTTTT
TRBJ1-2,12,TRBV19,TRBD1,.,CANDRAMRGYTF,TGTGCGAACGACAGGGCGATGCGTGGCTACACCTTC